This T cell receptor (beta chain) was recovered during a study of OX40 agonist ivuxolimab in advanced cancers. Whole-study context: Enrollees could have had prior anti-PD-1, anti-PD-L1 or anti-CTLA-4 therapy, which under 50% had received. General study results and limits: The investigators did not determine what antigen specificity the expanded peripheral T cells had. At 0.1-3.0 mg/kg, partial responders had clonal expansion among the lowest observed.

Method: immunoSEQ multiplex PCR; TCRdb's copy keeps in-frame clones and lacks some. The data contain more than 75,000 clones, around 85% of them seen just once; the ten biggest clones take up less than 6%. V lost 8 bases and J lost 3, with 11 bases in between. Per the germline V gene, CDR1 is SGHVS and CDR2 is FNYEAQ. The CDR3 has 12 amino acids. To note about this clone: Its antigen is currently unknown.

This material consisted of CD4+ or CD8+ T cells sorted from blood, taken in a trial of the OX40 agonist ivuxolimab. This receptor was obtained from an adult with an advanced solid tumor such as melanoma, head and neck, liver or kidney cancer. The rearrangement links TRBV7-6 to TRBJ2-7; D remains unclear. The CDR3 loop is CASGLGDYEQYF. CDR3 bases: TGTGCCAGCGGGCTGGGTGACTACGAGCAGTACTTC.